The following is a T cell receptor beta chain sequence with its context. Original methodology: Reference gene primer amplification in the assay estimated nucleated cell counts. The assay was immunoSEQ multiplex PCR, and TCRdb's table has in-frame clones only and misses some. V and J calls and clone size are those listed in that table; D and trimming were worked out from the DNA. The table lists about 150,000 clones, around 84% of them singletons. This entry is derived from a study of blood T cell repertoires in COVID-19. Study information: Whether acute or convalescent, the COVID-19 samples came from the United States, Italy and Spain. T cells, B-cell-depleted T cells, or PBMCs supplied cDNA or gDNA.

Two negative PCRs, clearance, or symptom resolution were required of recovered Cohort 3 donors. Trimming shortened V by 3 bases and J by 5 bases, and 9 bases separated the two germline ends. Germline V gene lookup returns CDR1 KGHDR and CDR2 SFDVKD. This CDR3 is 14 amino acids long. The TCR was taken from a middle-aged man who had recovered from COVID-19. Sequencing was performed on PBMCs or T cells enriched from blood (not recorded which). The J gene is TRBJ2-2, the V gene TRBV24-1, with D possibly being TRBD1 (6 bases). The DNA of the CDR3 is TGTGCCACCAGTGATGGGACACAGACCGGGGAGCTGTTTTTT. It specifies CATSDGTQTGELFF.